Following are 30 T cell receptor beta chains from one sample sequenced in a study of radiotherapy plus CTLA-4 blockade in lung cancer. Repertoires were generated with immunoSEQ multiplex PCR, while TCRdb's copy carries only in-frame clones and drops some. Of some 87,000 clones detected, approximately 83% appear once; the ten largest clones hold about 14%. The source was peripheral blood, collected from a patient treated with radiotherapy plus ipilimumab. These receptors all come from a human donor with non-small cell lung cancer that progressed on radiotherapy plus ipilimumab.

CDR3 sequence (DNA): TGTGCCAGCAGCTCGGCAGAACTAGCCAAAAACATTCAGTACTTC. Protein sequence: CASSSAELAKNIQYF. The chain carries TRBV5-4 and TRBJ2-4; D not certain. The germline V gene encodes CDR1 SGHNT and CDR2 YYREEE (reference sequence). This CDR3 spans 15 amino acids. Trimming removed 3 bases from V and 0 bases from J, with 10 bases in between.

V is TRBV2 and J is TRBJ1-1, with D hard to call. The germline gives CDR1 SNHLY, CDR2 FYNNEI. This CDR3 has 13 amino acids. The V and J ends lost 4 bases and 1 base respectively, with 7 bases between them. CDR3 loop: CASSGQQNTEAFF. CDR3 sequence (DNA): TGTGCCAGCAGTGGTCAACAGAACACTGAAGCTTTCTTT.

The chain links TRBV29-1 to TRBJ1-2; TRBD1 agrees at 9 bases. The V gene's germline CDR1 is SQVTM and CDR2 ANQGSEA. Germline trimming cut 5 bases from V and 4 bases from J; bases unmatched to any gene: 11. The CDR3 has 15 residues. The CDR3 DNA sequence: TGCAGCGTTCCGTCAAGGAGGACAGGGGCCTATGGCTACACCTTC. Encoded protein: CSVPSRRTGAYGYTF. The complete variable domain, with remaining parts taken from reference TRBV29-1 and TRBJ1-2, reads SAVISQKPSRDICQRGTSLTIQCQVDSQVTMMFWYRQQPGQSLTLIATANQGSEATYESGFVIDKFPISRPNLTFSTLTVSNMSPEDSSIYLCSVPSRRTGAYGYTFGSGTRLTVV.

The chain has TRBV7-8 and TRBJ2-7; no definite D call. V lost 3 bases and J lost 0, with 15 bases in between. Germline V gene sequence: CDR1 SGHVS, CDR2 FQNEAQ. The CDR3 runs to 16 residues. In DNA, the CDR3 is TGTGCCAGCAGCTTTAGCCCAAGCGTTAGCTCCTACGAGCAGTACTTC. Its translation is CASSFSPSVSSYEQYF.

J is TRBJ1-1 and V is TRBV7-2; no firm D call. The CDR3 loop spans 14 amino acids. The V gene's germline CDR1 is SGHTA and CDR2 FQGNSA. V was clipped by 1 base and J by 1 base, with 7 bases between them. As DNA, the CDR3 is TGTGCCAGCAGCTTAGGACAAAGGAACACTGAAGCTTTCTTT. This encodes CASSLGQRNTEAFF.

To note about this clone: Other nucleotide sequences in the sample specify the same CDR3. The rearrangement joins TRBV7-2 to TRBJ2-7, with 8 bases matching TRBD1. This CDR3 comprises 14 residues. V was pared by 1 base and J by 4 bases, with 3 bases of the junction left unmatched. The germline V gene encodes CDR1 SGHTA and CDR2 FQGNSA. In DNA form, the CDR3 reads TGTGCCAGCAGCTTAGGGGACAGGACTTACGAGCAGTACTTC. Translation gives CASSLGDRTYEQYF. Full variable domain (missing parts from reference TRBV7-2 and TRBJ2-7): GAGVSQSPSNKVTEKGKDVELRCDPISGHTALYWYRQSLGQGLEFLIYFQGNSAPDKSGLPSDRFSAERTGGSVSTLTIQRTQQEDSAVYLCASSLGDRTYEQYFGPGTRLTVT.

The chain joins TRBV7-2 to TRBJ1-3; possibly TRBD1 for D (5 bases). CDR3 size: 16 residues. V lost 3 bases and J lost 2, with 14 bases in between. The V gene's germline CDR1 is SGHTA and CDR2 FQGNSA. The CDR3 is CASSFLTGVTGNTIYF. CDR3 nucleotide sequence: TGTGCCAGCAGCTTCCTAACGGGGGTGACTGGAAACACCATATATTTT.

The CDR3 loop reads CASSSGGSGGVQQYF. The CDR3 nucleotides are TGTGCCAGCAGCTCTGGGGGTAGCGGGGGCGTGCAGCAGTACTTC. The chain joins TRBV7-2 to TRBJ2-7, with TRBD2 identical over 9 bases. The germline gives CDR1 SGHTA, CDR2 FQGNSA. The CDR3 runs 15 residues. The V gene end was trimmed by 4 bases and the J gene end by 8 bases; junction bases not matched to a gene: 12. Full variable domain (outside the CDR3, taken from reference TRBV7-2 and TRBJ2-7): GAGVSQSPSNKVTEKGKDVELRCDPISGHTALYWYRQSLGQGLEFLIYFQGNSAPDKSGLPSDRFSAERTGGSVSTLTIQRTQQEDSAVYLCASSSGGSGGVQQYFGPGTRLTVT.

There are a few counts of this clone. The V and J genes are TRBV7-9 and TRBJ1-4, with D possibly TRBD1 on 6 matching bases. Trimming took off 5 bases at V and 12 bases at J, with 16 bases between the two ends. Germline CDR1 is SEHNR and CDR2 is FQNEAQ (reference sequence). The CDR3 has 13 amino acids. The CDR3 bases are TGTGCCAGCAGCCCCCTGGGGACAACTCAACTGTTTTTT. It translates to CASSPLGTTQLFF.

This chain connects TRBV28 to TRBJ2-5; 7 bases line up with TRBD2. The germline V gene encodes CDR1 MDHEN and CDR2 SYDVKM. V lost 1 base to trimming and J lost 1 base; unmatched junction nucleotides: 9. The CDR3 sequence is 17 residues long. The CDR3 DNA follows: TGTGCCAGCAGTTTATTTGCTAGCGGAGACGTCCAAGAGACCCAGTACTTC. Encoded protein: CASSLFASGDVQETQYF.

The rearrangement links TRBV19 to TRBJ2-1; 10 nucleotides line up with TRBD2. V lost 7 bases and J lost 7; bases outside the gene matches: 13. The germline V gene has CDR1 LNHDA and CDR2 SQIVND (reference sequence). The CDR3 length is 16 residues. The CDR3 sequence: CASNPSLAGVRNEQFF. The CDR3 DNA reads as TGTGCCAGTAACCCCTCCCTAGCGGGAGTAAGGAATGAGCAGTTCTTC.

This clone was counted between two and nine times. V usage is TRBV6-6 and J usage is TRBJ1-5; possibly TRBD1 for D (5 bases). V lost 0 bases, J lost 2 bases, and 11 bases lay in between. Germline values: CDR1 MNHNY, CDR2 SVGAGI (reference sequence). CDR3 length: 16 residues. CDR3 in amino acids: CASSYSTGAGNQPQHF. The DNA of the CDR3 is TGTGCCAGCAGTTACTCCACCGGGGCTGGCAATCAGCCCCAGCATTTT.

This clone was seen just once. The rearrangement links TRBV7-2 to TRBJ2-5; D unresolved. Germline loops: CDR1 SGHTA, CDR2 FQGNSA. V was pared by 1 base and J by 5 bases, with 8 bases between. The CDR3 totals 13 residues. The DNA of the CDR3 is TGTGCCAGCAGCTTAGGGTCGAGCGAGACCCAGTACTTC. Translating gives CASSLGSSETQYF.

The CDR3 coding sequence is TGCGCCAGCAGCTTGGGGGGTACTGCGCCAACTAATGAAAAACTGTTTTTT. Its protein product is CASSLGGTAPTNEKLFF. This chain connects TRBV5-1 to TRBJ1-4, with no clear D. V gave up 0 bases and J gave up 0 bases, with 12 bases separating them. The CDR3 is 17 amino acids. The germline V gene encodes CDR1 SGHRS and CDR2 YFSETQ.

CDR3 nucleotides: TGTGCCAGCAGCTTCGGGGGGCTAAACTACGAGCAGTACTTC. Translation: CASSFGGLNYEQYF. The V gene is TRBV13, the J gene TRBJ2-7, with D possibly TRBD2 on 7 matching bases. The CDR3 is made up of 14 amino acids. V was cut by 3 bases and J by 3 bases, with 12 bases left in between. From germline, CDR1 is PRHDT and CDR2 FYEKMQ (reference sequence).

Only a few counts were recorded for this clone. V and J are TRBV10-3 and TRBJ2-7; possible D gene TRBD2, 6 bases. V was pared by 11 bases and J by 4 bases, with 15 bases between. The CDR3 consists of 12 residues. Germline CDR1 is ENHRY and CDR2 is SYGVKD. Here the CDR3 reads CAAGPGDYEQYF. CDR3 DNA: TGTGCCGCCGGTCCGGGGGATTACGAGCAGTACTTC.

This clone turned up a few times. The chain is built from TRBV10-2 and TRBJ1-5, with 7 bases matching TRBD1. Looked up from germline, CDR1 is WSHSY and CDR2 is SAAADI. The ends lost 5 bases at V and 1 base at J; junction bases unmatched: 2. This CDR3 comprises 14 residues. CDR3 residues: CASSQTGSNQPQHF. In DNA, the CDR3 is TGCGCCAGCAGTCAGACAGGGAGCAATCAGCCCCAGCATTTT.

In its sample, this clone was seen a few times. This sequence joins TRBV5-6 and TRBJ1-2; TRBD1 is a possible D gene (5 bases). Looked up from germline, CDR1 is SGHDT and CDR2 is YYEEEE. Trimming took 3 bases from V and 8 from J, leaving 17 bases between them. CDR3 length: 14 amino acids. CDR3 in DNA: TGTGCCAGCAGCTACCCCGGGGGGGTCGGAGGCTACACCTTC. Its translation: CASSYPGGVGGYTF.

The gene calls are TRBV10-3 and TRBJ1-5; no clear D. Germline V gene data show CDR1 as ENHRY and CDR2 as SYGVKD. The CDR3 loop spans 15 amino acids. Between the trimmed V and J ends, which lost 4 bases and 2 bases, there was a span of 12 bases. This CDR3 is CAISAGEEGNQPQHF. The CDR3 nucleotides are TGTGCCATCAGTGCTGGGGAGGAGGGCAATCAGCCCCAGCATTTT.

This chain connects TRBV5-1 to TRBJ1-1; a weak D match, TRBD1 (6 bases). This CDR3 spans 13 amino acids. Per the germline V gene, CDR1 is SGHRS and CDR2 is YFSETQ. V was clipped by 5 bases and J by 4 bases, with 12 bases between them. CDR3 DNA: TGCGCCAGCAGTTTGACAGGCGCCACTGAAGCTTTCTTT. This translates into CASSLTGATEAFF.

The V and J genes are TRBV6-1 and TRBJ2-7; 7 bases align to TRBD2. The trim removed 5 bases at V and 7 bases at J, leaving 11 bases unmatched. CDR1 and CDR2 from the germline V gene are MNHNS and SASEGT. This CDR3 is 14 amino acids long. The CDR3 sequence: CASSNAGRAGEQYF. CDR3 nucleotides: TGTGCCAGCAGTAATGCAGGGAGGGCAGGGGAGCAGTACTTC.

The chain combines TRBV29-1 with TRBJ1-1; no firm D call. Trimming removed 3 bases from V and 1 base from J, with 6 bases in between. The CDR3 totals 12 residues. From germline, CDR1 is SQVTM and CDR2 ANQGSEA. The DNA for the CDR3 is TGCAGCGTTGAGAGGACGAACACTGAAGCTTTCTTT. Translated, it gives CSVERTNTEAFF.

This chain joins TRBV7-9 and TRBJ2-7; the match to TRBD2 covers 8 bases. CDR3 length: 15 amino acids. Germline-derived CDR1 and CDR2 are SEHNR and FQNEAQ (reference sequence). J gave up 5 bases and V 5 bases, and 11 bases lay outside the gene matches. Here the CDR3 DNA reads TGTGCCAGCAGCGCCGGGGGGGCCTTGAGGGACGAGCAGTACTTC. Its translation is CASSAGGALRDEQYF.

The chain is built from TRBV5-1 and TRBJ1-6, with 7 bases matching TRBD1. CDR1 and CDR2 from the germline V gene are SGHRS and YFSETQ. This CDR3 has 15 amino acids. V shed 4 bases, J shed 4 bases, and the junction held 5 bases outside the gene matches. The CDR3 here is CASSGDSDYNSPLHF. Written as DNA, the CDR3 is TGCGCCAGCAGCGGGGACAGCGATTATAATTCACCCCTCCACTTT.

The chain employs TRBV21-1 and TRBJ1-2; the D call TRBD1 from the table was never checked on the DNA. TRBV21-1 is termed a pseudogene. This CDR3 has 11 residues. CDR3 bases: TGTGCCAGCAGCAGGTCTGGGCGCTACACCTTC. As protein: CASSRSGRYTF.

This clone was counted only a few times. The chain carries TRBV15 and TRBJ2-5; 11 nucleotides agree with TRBD2. With V trimmed by 4 bases and J by 5 bases, 6 bases remained unmatched. The germline V gene has CDR1 LNHNV and CDR2 YYDKDF (reference sequence). The CDR3 is 15 amino acids. The CDR3 DNA reads TGTGCCACCAGCATAGCGGGGGGGCAGTCGGAGACCCAGTACTTC. Protein product: CATSIAGGQSETQYF.

This chain uses TRBV20-1 with TRBJ1-2; D is unclear. CDR1 is DFQATT and CDR2 is SNEGSKA in the germline V gene (reference sequence). This CDR3 region has 11 residues. The V end lost 6 bases, the J end lost 1 base, and 6 bases lay between the germline ends. CDR3 sequence: CSAAVNYGYTF. For the CDR3, the DNA is TGCAGTGCGGCAGTTAACTATGGCTACACCTTC.

This clone occurred a few times. The gene calls are TRBV28 and TRBJ2-7; TRBD2 might be the D (6 bases). The CDR3 has 12 residues. CDR1 is MDHEN, CDR2 SYDVKM, per germline. V shed 4 bases and J shed 3 bases, with 7 bases lying between them. The CDR3 region is CASSSGDYEQYF. The CDR3 region has the DNA TGTGCCAGCAGTTCGGGGGACTACGAGCAGTACTTC.

This chain connects TRBV19 to TRBJ1-1, with 11 bases aligning to TRBD1. This CDR3 has 17 residues. Germline V CDR1 and CDR2: LNHDA, SQIVND (reference sequence). After removal of 3 bases from V and 2 bases from J, the junction contained 8 bases not matched to a gene. CDR3 amino acids: CASSITDRGRINTEAFF. DNA of the CDR3: TGTGCCAGTAGTATCACGGACAGGGGGCGAATCAACACTGAAGCTTTCTTT.

The J gene is TRBJ1-2, the V gene TRBV6-5, with a possible D match to TRBD1 (6 bases). This CDR3 has 13 residues. Germline CDR1 reads MNHEY; CDR2 reads SVGAGI. Between the trimmed V and J ends, which lost 9 bases and 5 bases, there was a span of 16 bases. The DNA for the CDR3 is TGTGCCAGTAAAACGACAGGAGGTTATGGCTACACCTTC. Translated: CASKTTGGYGYTF.